These T cell receptor beta chains were read from a single sample in a study of PD-L1 blockade in urothelial cancer. Sequenced by immunoSEQ multiplex PCR; TCRdb stores in-frame clones only, minus some. The sample consists of about 130,000 clones, around 88% of them appearing once. Specimen: PBMCs, collected around atezolizumab (anti-PD-L1) treatment. These receptor sequences come from a middle-aged man with urothelial cancer. The CDR3 runs from the conserved cysteine through the conserved F or W. The order of the fields is J gene, V gene, D gene, clone size, CDR3 protein, CDR3 DNA. The D gene is left open where the match is weak. Clone size is shown for a subset of rows, as once, few, many or a class of expanded clone.

j_call: TRBJ2-5; v_call: TRBV7-9; d_call: .; clone_size: .; cdr3_aa: CASSQGASQETQYF; cdr3_nt: TGTGCCAGCAGCCAAGGCGCTAGCCAAGAGACCCAGTACTTC
j_call: TRBJ1-1; v_call: TRBV7-9; d_call: TRBD1; clone_size: few; cdr3_aa: CASSGQDRALDTEAFF; cdr3_nt: TGTGCCAGCAGCGGACAAGACAGGGCTCTGGACACTGAAGCTTTCTTT
j_call: TRBJ2-2; v_call: TRBV18; d_call: TRBD2; clone_size: .; cdr3_aa: CASSPRASGRTGELFF; cdr3_nt: TGTGCCAGCTCACCAAGGGCTAGCGGGAGGACCGGGGAGCTGTTTTTT
j_call: TRBJ2-7; v_call: TRBV5-1; d_call: TRBD2; clone_size: .; cdr3_aa: CASSPNSGHDEQYF; cdr3_nt: TGCGCCAGCAGCCCAAATAGCGGGCACGACGAGCAGTACTTC
j_call: TRBJ2-1; v_call: TRBV28; d_call: TRBD2; clone_size: .; cdr3_aa: CASSLVTSGRFNEQFF; cdr3_nt: TGTGCCAGCAGTTTGGTTACTAGCGGGAGGTTTAATGAGCAGTTCTTC
j_call: TRBJ2-2; v_call: TRBV9; d_call: TRBD2; clone_size: once; cdr3_aa: CASTPSVAGPGELFF; cdr3_nt: TGTGCCAGCACCCCCTCGGTAGCGGGACCCGGGGAGCTGTTTTTT
j_call: TRBJ2-7; v_call: TRBV10-3; d_call: .; clone_size: once; cdr3_aa: CAIRRDFSVSDEQYF; cdr3_nt: TGTGCCATCCGTAGGGACTTTTCAGTGAGCGACGAGCAGTACTTC
j_call: TRBJ2-3; v_call: TRBV7-9; d_call: TRBD2; clone_size: .; cdr3_aa: CASRPGLAGVGSTDTQYF; cdr3_nt: TGTGCCAGCAGACCGGGACTAGCGGGAGTTGGGAGCACAGATACGCAGTATTTT
j_call: TRBJ2-2; v_call: TRBV18; d_call: .; clone_size: .; cdr3_aa: CASSYSTEGPGELFF; cdr3_nt: TGTGCCAGCTCATACTCCACCGAGGGTCCCGGGGAGCTGTTTTTT
j_call: TRBJ1-1; v_call: TRBV11-2; d_call: TRBD1; clone_size: .; cdr3_aa: CASSWTGGRAFF; cdr3_nt: TGTGCCAGCAGCTGGACAGGGGGCCGGGCTTTCTTT
j_call: TRBJ2-7; v_call: TRBV7-3; d_call: .; clone_size: .; cdr3_aa: CASSRLAKCEQYF; cdr3_nt: TGTGCCAGCTCGCGTCTAGCGAAGTGCGAGCAGTACTTC
j_call: TRBJ1-2; v_call: TRBV4-1; d_call: .; clone_size: .; cdr3_aa: CASSQTGIPYGYTF; cdr3_nt: TGCGCCAGCAGCCAAACCGGGATTCCCTATGGCTACACCTTC
j_call: TRBJ2-2; v_call: TRBV7-2; d_call: .; clone_size: few; cdr3_aa: CASSFRELFF; cdr3_nt: TGTGCCAGCAGCTTTAGGGAGCTGTTTTTT
j_call: TRBJ2-1; v_call: TRBV5-4; d_call: .; clone_size: .; cdr3_aa: CASSVQLGLPYNEQFF; cdr3_nt: TGTGCCAGCAGCGTTCAGCTGGGACTCCCCTACAATGAGCAGTTCTTC
j_call: TRBJ2-7; v_call: TRBV6-1; d_call: .; clone_size: few; cdr3_aa: CASRGLRGALYEQYF; cdr3_nt: TGTGCCAGCAGGGGGCTTCGGGGGGCTCTCTACGAGCAGTACTTC
j_call: TRBJ2-5; v_call: TRBV6-6; d_call: .; clone_size: few; cdr3_aa: CASISSETQYF; cdr3_nt: TGTGCCAGCATCTCTAGCGAGACCCAGTACTTC
j_call: TRBJ1-6; v_call: TRBV7-3; d_call: .; clone_size: .; cdr3_aa: CASSSSVDNSPLHF; cdr3_nt: TGTGCCAGCAGCTCATCGGTTGATAATTCACCCCTCCACTTT
j_call: TRBJ1-4; v_call: TRBV5-6; d_call: .; clone_size: .; cdr3_aa: CASSLAGPGEKLFF; cdr3_nt: TGTGCCAGCAGCTTGGCAGGGCCAGGCGAAAAACTGTTTTTT
j_call: TRBJ2-1; v_call: TRBV30; d_call: .; clone_size: .; cdr3_aa: CAWSALLATGSNEQFF; cdr3_nt: TGTGCCTGGAGTGCCCTCCTAGCGACCGGGTCCAATGAGCAGTTCTTC
j_call: TRBJ2-7; v_call: TRBV5-1; d_call: TRBD2; clone_size: .; cdr3_aa: CASSLGLAETYEQYF; cdr3_nt: TGCGCCAGCAGCTTGGGGCTAGCGGAAACCTACGAGCAGTACTTC
j_call: TRBJ2-7; v_call: TRBV11-2; d_call: TRBD2; clone_size: .; cdr3_aa: CASSALSGRAGEQYF; cdr3_nt: TGTGCCAGCAGCGCCCTAAGCGGGAGGGCCGGGGAGCAGTACTTC
j_call: TRBJ2-3; v_call: TRBV10-3; d_call: TRBD2; clone_size: .; cdr3_aa: CAISGGTGGPFGTDTQYF; cdr3_nt: TGTGCCATCAGTGGTGGTACGGGAGGGCCTTTCGGAACAGATACGCAGTATTTT
j_call: TRBJ2-3; v_call: TRBV7-8; d_call: TRBD2; clone_size: .; cdr3_aa: CASGLLAGGPSTDTQYF; cdr3_nt: TGTGCCAGCGGACTCCTAGCGGGAGGTCCGAGCACAGATACGCAGTATTTT
j_call: TRBJ2-7; v_call: TRBV6-5; d_call: TRBD1; clone_size: .; cdr3_aa: CASSRRDRGAYEQYF; cdr3_nt: TGTGCCAGCAGCCGCCGGGACAGGGGTGCCTACGAGCAGTACTTC
j_call: TRBJ2-5; v_call: TRBV19; d_call: TRBD2; clone_size: .; cdr3_aa: CASSTAAPGTSGSLETQYF; cdr3_nt: TGTGCCAGTAGTACCGCAGCGCCCGGGACTAGCGGGAGTCTGGAGACCCAGTACTTC
j_call: TRBJ2-1; v_call: TRBV27; d_call: TRBD2; clone_size: .; cdr3_aa: CASSIPGTRRINEQFF; cdr3_nt: TGTGCCAGCAGTATACCCGGGACTAGGCGTATAAATGAGCAGTTCTTC
j_call: TRBJ1-5; v_call: TRBV19; d_call: .; clone_size: few; cdr3_aa: CASSIDRTANQPQHF; cdr3_nt: TGTGCCAGTAGTATAGATCGGACAGCTAATCAGCCCCAGCATTTT
j_call: TRBJ2-3; v_call: TRBV5-8; d_call: .; clone_size: once; cdr3_aa: CASSLGGRTDTQYF; cdr3_nt: TGTGCCAGCAGCTTGGGTGGGAGGACAGATACGCAGTATTTT
j_call: TRBJ2-7; v_call: TRBV27; d_call: .; clone_size: .; cdr3_aa: CASSFFTLSPANHEQYF; cdr3_nt: TGTGCCAGCAGTTTCTTTACCCTTAGCCCCGCGAACCACGAGCAGTACTTC
j_call: TRBJ1-2; v_call: TRBV5-1; d_call: .; clone_size: .; cdr3_aa: CASSLEVGGNGYTF; cdr3_nt: TGCGCCAGCAGCTTGGAGGTCGGGGGTAATGGCTACACCTTC
j_call: TRBJ1-6; v_call: TRBV5-5; d_call: .; clone_size: .; cdr3_aa: CASGPRGPYNSPLHF; cdr3_nt: TGTGCCAGCGGGCCCCGGGGTCCATATAATTCACCCCTCCACTTT
j_call: TRBJ1-1; v_call: TRBV13; d_call: TRBD1; clone_size: .; cdr3_aa: CASSRGQGRLSEAFF; cdr3_nt: TGTGCCAGCAGCCGAGGACAGGGGAGACTTAGTGAAGCTTTCTTT
j_call: TRBJ1-5; v_call: TRBV19; d_call: .; clone_size: .; cdr3_aa: CASSSTTGYNQPQHF; cdr3_nt: TGTGCCAGTAGCTCCACCACAGGGTACAATCAGCCCCAGCATTTT
j_call: TRBJ2-1; v_call: TRBV5-1; d_call: TRBD2; clone_size: once; cdr3_aa: CASSLDHGGGNEQFF; cdr3_nt: TGCGCCAGCAGCTTGGACCATGGGGGGGGCAATGAGCAGTTCTTC
j_call: TRBJ1-4; v_call: TRBV6-5; d_call: .; clone_size: .; cdr3_aa: CASSTTATNEKLFF; cdr3_nt: TGTGCCAGCAGTACGACAGCAACTAATGAAAAACTGTTTTTT
j_call: TRBJ1-2; v_call: TRBV6-5; d_call: TRBD1; clone_size: .; cdr3_aa: CASSYSGQGYGYTF; cdr3_nt: TGTGCCAGCAGTTACTCGGGACAGGGCTATGGCTACACCTTC
j_call: TRBJ2-4; v_call: TRBV30; d_call: TRBD2; clone_size: .; cdr3_aa: CAWDGLAGAIQYF; cdr3_nt: TGTGCCTGGGACGGACTAGCGGGAGCCATTCAGTACTTC
j_call: TRBJ1-2; v_call: TRBV27; d_call: TRBD1; clone_size: .; cdr3_aa: CASSFTGGYGYTF; cdr3_nt: TGTGCCAGCAGTTTTACAGGGGGTTATGGCTACACCTTC
j_call: TRBJ2-7; v_call: TRBV29-1; d_call: .; clone_size: .; cdr3_aa: CSVWSGHEQYF; cdr3_nt: TGCAGCGTCTGGAGCGGACACGAGCAGTACTTC
j_call: TRBJ2-7; v_call: TRBV19; d_call: TRBD2; clone_size: once; cdr3_aa: CASRTSGSSYEQYF; cdr3_nt: TGTGCCAGTAGGACTAGCGGTTCCTCCTACGAGCAGTACTTC
j_call: TRBJ1-5; v_call: TRBV28; d_call: TRBD1; clone_size: .; cdr3_aa: CASSRTRQGASNQPQHF; cdr3_nt: TGTGCCAGCAGTCGGACCCGACAGGGGGCAAGCAATCAGCCCCAGCATTTT
j_call: TRBJ2-5; v_call: TRBV30; d_call: .; clone_size: .; cdr3_aa: CAWSKGVGPWAQYF; cdr3_nt: TGTGCCTGGAGTAAGGGGGTCGGACCCTGGGCCCAGTACTTC